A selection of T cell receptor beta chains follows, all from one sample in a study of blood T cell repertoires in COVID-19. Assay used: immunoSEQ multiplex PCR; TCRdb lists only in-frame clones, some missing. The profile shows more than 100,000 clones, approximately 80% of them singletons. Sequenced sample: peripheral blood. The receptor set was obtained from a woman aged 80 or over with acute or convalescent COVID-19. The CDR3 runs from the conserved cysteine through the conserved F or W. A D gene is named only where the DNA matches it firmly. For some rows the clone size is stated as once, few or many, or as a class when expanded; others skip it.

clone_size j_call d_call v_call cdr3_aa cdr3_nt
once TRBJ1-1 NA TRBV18 CASSPSTGPGNTEAFF TGTGCCAGCTCACCGTCTACAGGGCCAGGGAACACTGAAGCTTTCTTT
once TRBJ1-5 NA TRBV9 CASSVTGSSNQPQHF TGTGCCAGCAGCGTTACCGGGTCTAGCAATCAGCCCCAGCATTTT
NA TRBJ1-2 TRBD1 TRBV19 CASRLGNRGNYGYTF TGTGCCAGTCGCCTCGGAAACAGGGGGAATTATGGCTACACCTTC
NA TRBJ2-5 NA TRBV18 CASSPGETQYF TGTGCCAGCTCACCCGGGGAGACCCAGTACTTC
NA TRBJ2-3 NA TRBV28 CASTFHSYTSTDTQYF TGTGCCAGCACCTTTCACAGTTATACTAGCACAGATACGCAGTATTTT
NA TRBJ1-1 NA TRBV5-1 CASSPNTSGEEAFF TGCGCCAGCAGCCCTAATACCTCAGGGGAAGAAGCTTTCTTT
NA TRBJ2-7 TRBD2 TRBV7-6 CASSRTSGRRGQGAYEQYF TGTGCCAGCAGCCGAACTAGCGGGAGAAGAGGGCAGGGGGCCTACGAGCAGTACTTC
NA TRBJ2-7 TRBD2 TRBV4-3 CASSHRAGGDYEQYF TGCGCCAGCAGCCACCGAGCGGGGGGCGACTACGAGCAGTACTTC
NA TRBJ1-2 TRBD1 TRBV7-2 CASSAPDRGRDGYTF TGTGCCAGCAGCGCCCCAGACAGGGGGCGAGATGGCTACACCTTC
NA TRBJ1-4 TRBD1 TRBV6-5 CASRKTGGKEKLFF TGTGCCAGCAGGAAGACAGGGGGCAAGGAAAAACTGTTTTTT
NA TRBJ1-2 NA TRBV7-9 CASSLEDGADGYTF TGTGCCAGCAGCTTAGAAGATGGGGCTGATGGCTACACCTTC
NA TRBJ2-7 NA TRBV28 CASSTPGGSEQYF TGTGCCAGCAGTACCCCAGGGGGGAGCGAGCAGTACTTC
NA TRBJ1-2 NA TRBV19 CASSIRRRDQYGYTF TGTGCCAGTAGTATCCGACGGAGGGATCAATATGGCTACACCTTC
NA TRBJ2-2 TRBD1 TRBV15 CATSSDRGRKTGELFF TGTGCCACCAGCAGCGACAGGGGGCGCAAAACCGGGGAGCTGTTTTTT
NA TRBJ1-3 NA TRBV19 CASSILPGNTIYF TGTGCCAGTAGTATACTACCGGGAAACACCATATATTTT
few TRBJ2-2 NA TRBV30 CAWSVARNTGELFF TGTGCCTGGAGTGTGGCCCGGAACACCGGGGAGCTGTTTTTT
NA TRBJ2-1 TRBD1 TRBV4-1 CASSQNRGDEQFF TGCGCCAGCAGCCAAAACAGGGGTGATGAGCAGTTCTTC
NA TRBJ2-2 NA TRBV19 CASSSYTGELFF TGTGCCAGTAGTTCCTACACCGGGGAGCTGTTTTTT
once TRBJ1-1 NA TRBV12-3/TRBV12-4 CASSDRVTEAFF TGTGCCAGCAGTGACAGAGTAACTGAAGCTTTCTTT
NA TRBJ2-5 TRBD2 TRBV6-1 CASSEGVAGGIETQYF TGTGCCAGCAGTGAAGGGGTAGCGGGAGGGATAGAGACCCAGTACTTC
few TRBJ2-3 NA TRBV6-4 CASSENSATDTQYF TGTGCCAGCAGTGAGAATAGCGCCACAGATACGCAGTATTTT
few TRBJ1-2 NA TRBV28 CASSLRRRDYGYTF TGTGCCAGCAGTTTACGCCGCCGGGACTATGGCTACACCTTC
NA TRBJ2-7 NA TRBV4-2 CASSQDPTSGTPYEQYF TGTGCCAGCAGCCAAGATCCAACGAGCGGGACACCATACGAGCAGTACTTC
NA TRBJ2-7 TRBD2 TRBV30 CAWSFSGSSYEQYF TGTGCCTGGAGTTTTAGCGGGAGCTCCTACGAGCAGTACTTC
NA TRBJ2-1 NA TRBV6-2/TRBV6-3 CASSYNSGDYNEQFF TGTGCCAGCAGTTACAATTCAGGGGACTACAATGAGCAGTTCTTC
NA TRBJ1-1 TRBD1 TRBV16 CASSQRDRGRPEAFF TGTGCCAGCAGCCAAAGGGACAGGGGGAGGCCTGAAGCTTTCTTT
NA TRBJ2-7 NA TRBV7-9 CASSFDRGEQYF TGTGCCAGCAGCTTCGATAGGGGCGAGCAGTACTTC
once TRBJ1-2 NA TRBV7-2 CASSLALGDGGYTF TGTGCCAGCAGCTTAGCGCTAGGGGATGGTGGCTACACCTTC
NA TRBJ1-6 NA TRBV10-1 CASSESGGWSPLHF TGCGCCAGCAGTGAGTCGGGAGGGTGGTCACCCCTCCACTTT
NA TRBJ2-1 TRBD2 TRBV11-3 CASSPGLAGARNEQFF TGTGCCAGCAGCCCGGGACTAGCGGGAGCGAGGAATGAGCAGTTCTTC
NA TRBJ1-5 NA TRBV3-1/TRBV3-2 CASSQERGDHDRSPLPSNQPQHF TGTGCCAGCAGCCAAGAGCGGGGGGACCACGACAGGTCTCCTCTACCTAGCAATCAGCCCCAGCATTTT
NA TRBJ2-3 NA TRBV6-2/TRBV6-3 CASSYSSGNTDTQYF TGTGCCAGCAGTTACTCGAGCGGTAACACAGATACGCAGTATTTT
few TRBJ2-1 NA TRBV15 CATSRDRGNYNEQFF TGTGCCACCAGCAGAGATCGGGGGAACTACAATGAGCAGTTCTTC
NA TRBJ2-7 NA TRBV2 CASRGGAESSYEQYF TGTGCCAGCAGGGGCGGAGCGGAGTCCTCCTACGAGCAGTACTTC
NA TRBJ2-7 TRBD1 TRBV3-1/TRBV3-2 CASSRDRGSYEQYF TGTGCCAGCAGTCGGGACAGGGGCTCCTACGAGCAGTACTTC
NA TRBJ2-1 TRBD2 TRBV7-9 CASSQRRGSGVGEQFF TGTGCCAGCAGCCAGAGACGGGGCAGCGGGGTTGGTGAGCAGTTCTTC
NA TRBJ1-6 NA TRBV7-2 CASSQLSAHSPLHF TGTGCCAGCAGCCAACTAAGCGCGCATTCACCCCTCCACTTT
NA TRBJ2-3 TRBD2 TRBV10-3 CAISLAGGADTQYF TGTGCCATCAGCCTAGCGGGAGGGGCAGATACGCAGTATTTT
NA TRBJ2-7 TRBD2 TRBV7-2 CASRQRLAGDPYEQYF TGTGCCAGCAGGCAACGACTAGCGGGGGACCCCTACGAGCAGTACTTC
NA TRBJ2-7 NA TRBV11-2 CASTLTGSYEQYF TGTGCCAGCACCCTGACCGGGAGCTACGAGCAGTACTTC
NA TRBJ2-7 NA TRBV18 CASSPPYGTDPYEQYF TGTGCCAGCTCACCACCGTACGGGACTGACCCCTACGAGCAGTACTTC
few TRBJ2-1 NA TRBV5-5 CASILDSPAYNEQFF TGTGCCAGCATTCTGGACTCTCCCGCCTACAATGAGCAGTTCTTC
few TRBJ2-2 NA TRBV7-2 CASSPRRAANTGELFF TGTGCCAGCAGCCCTCGCAGGGCTGCGAACACCGGGGAGCTGTTTTTT
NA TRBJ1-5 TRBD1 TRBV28 CASSLQTGSGQPQHF TGTGCCAGCAGTCTCCAGACAGGGTCCGGTCAGCCCCAGCATTTT
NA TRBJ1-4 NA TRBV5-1 CASSATGQGEKLFF TGCGCCAGCAGCGCCACAGGTCAGGGTGAAAAACTGTTTTTT
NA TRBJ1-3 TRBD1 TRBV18 CASSGQGEASGNTIYF TGTGCCAGCTCAGGACAGGGGGAGGCTTCTGGAAACACCATATATTTT
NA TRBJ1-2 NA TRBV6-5 CASSSIDAANGYTF TGTGCCAGCAGTTCCATAGACGCGGCCAATGGCTACACCTTC
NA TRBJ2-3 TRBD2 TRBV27 CASSSRIGLAGSSTDTQYF TGTGCCAGCAGTTCCCGGATTGGGCTAGCGGGGAGCAGCACAGATACGCAGTATTTT
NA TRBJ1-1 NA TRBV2 CASRPGGLENTEAFF TGTGCCAGCAGGCCGGGGGGGTTGGAGAATACTGAAGCTTTCTTT
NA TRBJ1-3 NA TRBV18 CASSPTLDTSAFPGNTIYF TGTGCCAGCTCACCGACCCTGGACACCTCAGCTTTTCCTGGAAACACCATATATTTT
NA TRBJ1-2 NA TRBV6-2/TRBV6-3 CASSRTDYGYTF TGTGCCAGCAGTCGGACAGACTATGGCTACACCTTC